This T cell receptor beta chain was found in a study of immune evolution from preneoplasia to lung adenocarcinoma. Two lung cancer pathologists independently confirmed each histologic diagnosis. Macro-dissection enriched premalignant or tumor cells before nucleic acid extraction. Germline V gene data show CDR1 as SGHVS and CDR2 as FQNEAQ. Trimming cost V 3 bases and J 4 bases; bases outside gene matches: 13. The CDR3 spans 17 residues. This table comes from immunoSEQ multiplex PCR, and its TCRdb copy is limited to in-frame clones, with some not included. Of roughly 7,000 clones in the sample, approximately 81% were seen once. General study findings and limits: From normal lung to invasive adenocarcinoma, top clone frequencies appeared to decrease. Later-stage lesions seemingly showed higher T cell density and diversity than normal lung.

As regards this clone: Its target is unknown.

This TCR was recovered from a person aged 40-50 years with lung adenocarcinoma. This chain uses TRBV7-8 with TRBJ1-2; TRBD1 matches at 8 bases. Sequenced sample: FFPE invasive lung adenocarcinoma tissue. As DNA, the CDR3 is TGTGCCAGCAGCTTCGAGACTCTCGGACAGGGAGGCTATGGCTACACCTTC. This encodes CASSFETLGQGGYGYTF.